This TCR beta chain was observed in a study of cytomegalovirus exposure and HLA in healthy donors. V was pared by 6 bases and J by 2 bases, with 4 bases of the junction left unmatched. The length of the CDR3 is 14 residues. CDR1 is MNHEY, CDR2 SMNVEV, per germline (reference sequence). This clone was observed a few times. Antigen unknown. Notes on the study in general: In a later analysis, parvovirus B19, influenza, CMV and Epstein-Barr virus appeared linked to several top co-occurrence clusters.

The PCR made use of 60 Vbeta and 13 Jbeta primers. The repertoire was sequenced with immunoSEQ multiplex PCR; TCRdb's copy has only in-frame clones and lacks some. The sample records about 98,000 clones, about two thirds being singletons. This receptor was taken from a female donor in good health and CMV-seronegative. Sequencing was done on a sample of PBMCs. This chain joins TRBV27 and TRBJ2-7, with 10 bases that match TRBD1. In DNA, the CDR3 is TGTGCCAGCAGCCTGGGGACAGGGGCCTACGAGCAGTACTTC. Protein product: CASSLGTGAYEQYF.